Listed below are T cell receptor beta chains from one sample, sequenced in a study of cytomegalovirus exposure and HLA in healthy donors. TCRdb's table, derived via immunoSEQ multiplex PCR, lists solely in-frame clones and lacks some. The sample includes 200,000 to 250,000 clones, around 80% seen only once; the top ten take roughly 2.5%. The sequenced sample was PBMCs. All receptors derive from a woman aged 60-70 years in good health and CMV-seropositive. CDR3s include the opening cysteine and the closing phenylalanine or tryptophan. A D gene is named only where the DNA matches it firmly. Part of the rows lack a size; the others show once, few, many or a class for expanded clones.

CDR3: CASSLNQEGNTEAFF
DNA: TGCGCCAGCAGCTTGAACCAGGAGGGGAACACTGAAGCTTTCTTT
J: TRBJ1-1
V: TRBV5-1
size: NA
D: NA

CDR3: CASSQGGLAGGFYNEQFF
DNA: TGCGCCAGCAGCCAAGGCGGCCTAGCGGGGGGTTTTTACAATGAGCAGTTCTTC
J: TRBJ2-1
V: TRBV4-1
size: NA
D: TRBD2

CDR3: CASRTRGQNTGELFF
DNA: TGTGCCAGCCGGACCCGAGGGCAGAACACCGGGGAGCTGTTTTTT
J: TRBJ2-2
V: TRBV19
size: NA
D: NA

CDR3: CASSFASGGNTGELFF
DNA: TGTGCCAGCAGCTTTGCTAGCGGGGGGAACACCGGGGAGCTGTTTTTT
J: TRBJ2-2
V: TRBV7-3
size: NA
D: TRBD2

CDR3: CASSPGQGALRHEQYF
DNA: TGTGCCAGTAGCCCGGGACAGGGGGCGTTGAGACACGAGCAGTACTTC
J: TRBJ2-7
V: TRBV19
size: NA
D: TRBD1

CDR3: CASSYRDNSPLHF
DNA: TGTGCCAGCAGCTACAGGGATAATTCACCCCTCCACTTT
J: TRBJ1-6
V: TRBV11-3
size: NA
D: NA

CDR3: CASSPGLAGGMDTQYF
DNA: TGTGCCAGCAGCCCAGGACTAGCGGGGGGGATGGATACGCAGTATTTT
J: TRBJ2-3
V: TRBV7-3
size: NA
D: TRBD2

CDR3: CASSTLQGVSYNEQFF
DNA: TGTGCCAGCAGCACACTACAGGGGGTCTCCTACAATGAGCAGTTCTTC
J: TRBJ2-1
V: TRBV7-9
size: once
D: TRBD1

CDR3: CASSRWKGQGATETQYF
DNA: TGTGCCAGTAGTAGATGGAAGGGACAGGGGGCGACGGAGACCCAGTACTTC
J: TRBJ2-5
V: TRBV19
size: NA
D: TRBD1

CDR3: CASSFLSYGYTF
DNA: TGTGCCAGCAGCTTTCTCAGTTATGGCTACACCTTC
J: TRBJ1-2
V: TRBV5-6
size: NA
D: NA

CDR3: CASAALNIQYF
DNA: TGTGCCAGCGCGGCACTAAACATTCAGTACTTC
J: TRBJ2-4
V: TRBV2
size: NA
D: NA

CDR3: CASSSPKSGRTGANVLTF
DNA: TGTGCCAGCAGCTCTCCAAAGAGCGGGAGAACTGGGGCCAACGTCCTGACTTTC
J: TRBJ2-6
V: TRBV5-4
size: NA
D: TRBD2

CDR3: CASSGPGTSKDTQYF
DNA: TGTGCCAGCAGCGGACCCGGGACTAGCAAAGATACGCAGTATTTT
J: TRBJ2-3
V: TRBV7-2
size: once
D: TRBD2

CDR3: CATSRGGLAGGLEQFF
DNA: TGTGCCACCAGCAGAGGGGGACTAGCGGGGGGGCTGGAGCAGTTCTTC
J: TRBJ2-1
V: TRBV15
size: NA
D: TRBD2

CDR3: CASSTRDTNTEAFF
DNA: TGTGCCAGTAGTACAAGGGACACGAACACTGAAGCTTTCTTT
J: TRBJ1-1
V: TRBV19
size: NA
D: NA

CDR3: CASSPTGLGTEAFF
DNA: TGTGCCAGCAGCCCGACAGGGTTAGGCACTGAAGCTTTCTTT
J: TRBJ1-1
V: TRBV7-9
size: NA
D: TRBD1

CDR3: CASSDGVSIYNSPLHF
DNA: TGTGCCAGCAGTGACGGGGTCTCCATTTATAATTCACCCCTCCACTTT
J: TRBJ1-6
V: TRBV2
size: once
D: NA

CDR3: CASTKWGGGYEQYF
DNA: TGTGCCAGCACAAAGTGGGGGGGCGGCTACGAGCAGTACTTC
J: TRBJ2-7
V: TRBV5-8
size: NA
D: NA

CDR3: CASSVGVSGRGEQYF
DNA: TGTGCCAGCAGCGTAGGAGTTAGCGGGAGAGGCGAGCAGTACTTC
J: TRBJ2-7
V: TRBV9
size: NA
D: TRBD2

CDR3: CASSPRRGFYGYTF
DNA: TGTGCCAGCAGTCCCCGGAGGGGTTTCTATGGCTACACCTTC
J: TRBJ1-2
V: TRBV27
size: NA
D: NA

CDR3: CASSVTSGGAGGSGTQYF
DNA: TGTGCCAGCAGCGTTACTAGCGGGGGGGCTGGAGGGTCGGGTACGCAGTATTTT
J: TRBJ2-3
V: TRBV13
size: NA
D: TRBD2

CDR3: CASSRKITGTGGNEQFF
DNA: TGTGCCAGCAGCCGAAAAATAACCGGGACAGGGGGCAATGAGCAGTTCTTC
J: TRBJ2-1
V: TRBV14
size: once
D: TRBD1

CDR3: CASKPGWTGELFF
DNA: TGTGCCAGCAAGCCAGGGTGGACCGGGGAGCTGTTTTTT
J: TRBJ2-2
V: TRBV25-1
size: NA
D: NA

CDR3: CATSRDGLGSKLFF
DNA: TGTGCCACCAGCAGAGATGGACTGGGGTCCAAACTGTTTTTT
J: TRBJ1-4
V: TRBV15
size: NA
D: NA

CDR3: CASSPATGVFEKLFF
DNA: TGTGCCAGCAGTCCCGCGACAGGGGTCTTCGAAAAACTGTTTTTT
J: TRBJ1-4
V: TRBV2
size: few
D: TRBD1

CDR3: CASSAGGVYGYTF
DNA: TGTGCCAGCAGCGCGGGAGGGGTCTATGGCTACACCTTC
J: TRBJ1-2
V: TRBV9
size: NA
D: NA

CDR3: CSVAIQGFLGREKLFF
DNA: TGCAGCGTTGCAATTCAGGGCTTTCTGGGGCGCGAAAAACTGTTTTTT
J: TRBJ1-4
V: TRBV29-1
size: NA
D: NA

CDR3: CASSPGQGAIGSNQPQHF
DNA: TGTGCCAGCAGTCCGGGACAGGGGGCGATCGGAAGCAATCAGCCCCAGCATTTT
J: TRBJ1-5
V: TRBV2
size: NA
D: TRBD1

CDR3: CASSPEAGGGLYEQYF
DNA: TGTGCCAGCAGCCCGGAAGCGGGGGGGGGACTCTACGAGCAGTACTTC
J: TRBJ2-7
V: TRBV7-2
size: NA
D: TRBD2

CDR3: CAIRASSGSLSEQYF
DNA: TGTGCCATCAGAGCTTCTAGCGGGAGCCTCAGCGAGCAGTACTTC
J: TRBJ2-7
V: TRBV10-3
size: NA
D: TRBD2

CDR3: CASSRVLLAGGSEQFF
DNA: TGTGCCAGCAGCCGCGTTTTACTAGCGGGAGGTAGTGAGCAGTTCTTC
J: TRBJ2-1
V: TRBV4-2
size: NA
D: TRBD2

CDR3: CASSLEGVYSNQPQHF
DNA: TGTGCCAGCAGCTTAGAAGGGGTCTATAGCAATCAGCCCCAGCATTTT
J: TRBJ1-5
V: TRBV7-8
size: NA
D: NA

CDR3: CASSRQGGLTYEQYF
DNA: TGTGCCAGCAGCAGACAGGGGGGCTTGACCTACGAGCAGTACTTC
J: TRBJ2-7
V: TRBV5-4
size: NA
D: TRBD1

CDR3: CASSLGTDTDTQYF
DNA: TGCGCCAGCAGCCTCGGGACAGACACAGATACGCAGTATTTT
J: TRBJ2-3
V: TRBV5-1
size: NA
D: TRBD1

CDR3: CASRPTSGSPDTQYF
DNA: TGTGCCAGCAGACCGACTAGCGGGAGCCCAGATACGCAGTATTTT
J: TRBJ2-3
V: TRBV6-1
size: NA
D: TRBD2

CDR3: CASRPGQAQSGNTIYF
DNA: TGTGCCAGCAGACCCGGACAGGCCCAATCTGGAAACACCATATATTTT
J: TRBJ1-3
V: TRBV27
size: NA
D: TRBD1

CDR3: CASSLQGSSYNEQFF
DNA: TGCGCCAGCAGCTTGCAGGGAAGCTCCTACAATGAGCAGTTCTTC
J: TRBJ2-1
V: TRBV5-1
size: NA
D: NA

CDR3: CASSPGTSVITGELFF
DNA: TGCGCCAGCAGCCCAGGGACTAGCGTAATTACCGGGGAGCTGTTTTTT
J: TRBJ2-2
V: TRBV5-1
size: NA
D: TRBD2

CDR3: CASSPGQTYEQYF
DNA: TGTGCCAGCTCACCCGGACAGACCTACGAGCAGTACTTC
J: TRBJ2-7
V: TRBV18
size: few
D: NA

CDR3: CASSRLGGSPYEQYF
DNA: TGTGCCAGCAGCCGCCTGGGAGGGAGCCCCTACGAGCAGTACTTC
J: TRBJ2-7
V: TRBV5-8
size: NA
D: TRBD2

CDR3: CASSSGFGGYTF
DNA: TGTGCCAGCAGTTCAGGCTTTGGAGGCTACACCTTC
J: TRBJ1-2
V: TRBV28
size: NA
D: NA

CDR3: CASSQEPRGVYNEQFF
DNA: TGTGCCAGCAGCCAAGAACCGCGGGGGGTATACAATGAGCAGTTCTTC
J: TRBJ2-1
V: TRBV4-2
size: NA
D: TRBD2

CDR3: CASSEGQVDNQPQHF
DNA: TGTGCCAGCAGTGAAGGCCAGGTTGACAATCAGCCCCAGCATTTT
J: TRBJ1-5
V: TRBV2
size: few
D: NA

CDR3: CASSQAGGAEGETQYF
DNA: TGCGCCAGCAGCCAAGCCGGGGGGGCCGAAGGAGAGACCCAGTACTTC
J: TRBJ2-5
V: TRBV4-3
size: few
D: TRBD2

CDR3: CASTPGGAGGNNSPLHF
DNA: TGTGCCAGCACTCCAGGAGGTGCGGGGGGCAACAATTCACCCCTCCACTTT
J: TRBJ1-6
V: TRBV7-2
size: NA
D: NA

CDR3: CATLSGSPDSSYEQYF
DNA: TGTGCCACCCTTAGCGGGAGTCCCGATAGCTCCTACGAGCAGTACTTC
J: TRBJ2-7
V: TRBV10-3
size: NA
D: TRBD2

CDR3: CASSLSGYEQYF
DNA: TGTGCCAGCAGTTTATCCGGGTACGAGCAGTACTTC
J: TRBJ2-7
V: TRBV28
size: NA
D: NA

CDR3: CASSVLYEQYF
DNA: TGTGCCAGCAGTGTCCTCTACGAGCAGTACTTC
J: TRBJ2-7
V: TRBV2
size: NA
D: NA

CDR3: CAISSGYEQYF
DNA: TGTGCCATCAGTTCAGGGTACGAGCAGTACTTC
J: TRBJ2-7
V: TRBV10-3
size: NA
D: NA

CDR3: CASSAFKGGMNTEAFF
DNA: TGTGCCAGCAGTGCTTTTAAGGGAGGGATGAACACTGAAGCTTTCTTT
J: TRBJ1-1
V: TRBV6-1
size: NA
D: NA

CDR3: CASSPRDTSTGELFF
DNA: TGCGCCAGCAGCCCCCGGGACACTTCCACCGGGGAGCTGTTTTTT
J: TRBJ2-2
V: TRBV5-1
size: NA
D: NA

CDR3: CASSRHYEQYF
DNA: TGTGCCAGCAGCCGACACTACGAGCAGTACTTC
J: TRBJ2-7
V: TRBV7-2
size: NA
D: NA